Sequencing of this T cell receptor beta chain was carried out in a study of blood T cell repertoires in COVID-19. Study in general: The analysed material was cDNA or gDNA that came from T cells, B-cell-depleted T cells, or PBMCs.

In the original analysis: Quantification of nucleated cells was approximated via reference gene primer amplification. Measured with immunoSEQ multiplex PCR; TCRdb has only the in-frame clones, and not every one. That table is the source of V, J and clone size, and D and trimming were worked out from the DNA. The table has 250,000 to 300,000 clones, approximately 89% seen once. CDR1 and CDR2 from the germline V gene are SGDLS and YYNGEE. CDR3 length: 14 residues. Trimming cost V 4 bases and J 0 bases, with 8 bases left between them. Residents of about two dozen US areas, aged roughly 18 to 89 years, made up the participants. Each participant's cohort was designated according to participant-reported clinical history.

This TCR came from a woman between 45 and 65 years old who had been exposed to COVID-19. The source material was PBMCs or T cells enriched from blood (not recorded which). The chain joins TRBV9 to TRBJ1-5; D remains unclear. CDR3 loop: CASSQHPSNQPQHF. The CDR3 DNA follows: TGTGCCAGCAGCCAACATCCTAGCAATCAGCCCCAGCATTTT.